These 14 T cell receptor beta chains originate from one sample sequenced in a study of T-cell reconstitution after alpha-beta-depleted transplantation in children. Unique molecular identifiers were incorporated when the TCRbeta library was constructed. TCRdb ran MiXCR on the PCR reads and lists one entry per CDR3 protein. The sample has about 980,000 distinct CDR3 sequences; roughly 29% are singletons. Here the sequenced sample was PBMCs, mostly from graft donor cells, taken 360 days after TCRalphabeta/CD19-depleted stem cell transplant. The receptors were sampled from a boy under two years old who had a stem cell transplant for SCID, so the T cells may come from the graft donor.

V and J are TRBV6-1 and TRBJ2-3; D is uncertain. The CDR3 is 17 residues long. The germline V gene has CDR1 MNHNS and CDR2 SASEGT. The germline V and J ends were trimmed by 7 bases and 2 bases, with 22 bases remaining between them. CDR3 region: CASNRALLAYFTDTQYF. The CDR3, as DNA: TGTGCCAGCAACCGGGCCCTCTTAGCCTATTTCACAGATACGCAGTATTTT.

This chain joins TRBV2 and TRBJ1-5; perhaps TRBD1 as D (6 bases). Germline assignment: CDR1 SNHLY and CDR2 FYNNEI. The CDR3 contains 15 residues. V lost 3 bases, J lost 5 bases, and 14 bases lay in between. The CDR3 spells CASSENRWGHQPQHF. The CDR3 bases are TGTGCCAGCAGTGAGAACAGGTGGGGGCATCAGCCCCAGCATTTT.

The chain is built from TRBV20-1 and TRBJ2-3; unclear D gene. V was cut by 7 bases and J by 2 bases, with 7 bases left in between. This CDR3 has 11 amino acids. Germline V gives CDR1 DFQATT, CDR2 SNEGSKA (reference sequence). The CDR3 coding sequence is TGCAGTGGTGAAGCCACAGATACGCAGTATTTT. Protein product: CSGEATDTQYF.

This clonotype was counted between two and nine times. This chain joins TRBV11-2 and TRBJ1-2, with D uncertain. V shed 5 bases and J shed 4 bases, with 17 bases lying between them. CDR3 length: 15 residues. Germline CDR1 SGHAT, CDR2 FQNNGV. The CDR3 DNA reads as TGTGCCAGCAGCCCCCAACTAACAGAGAGCTATGGCTACACCTTC. This translates into CASSPQLTESYGYTF.

V usage is TRBV4-1 and J usage is TRBJ2-3, with D perhaps matching TRBD1 or TRBD2 (6 bases each). This CDR3 is built from 17 residues. The V gene lost 7 bases and the J gene lost 4 bases, with 24 bases spanning the gap. Germline loops: CDR1 MGHRA, CDR2 YSYEKL. CDR3 protein: CASNPNSKPGAADTQYF. The CDR3 DNA sequence: TGCGCCAGCAACCCCAACAGCAAGCCGGGGGCGGCAGATACGCAGTATTTT.

V gene TRBV4-1 combines with J gene TRBJ2-7; perhaps TRBD1 as D (7 bases). The CDR3 covers 16 residues. The ends were cut back, 0 bases at V and 0 bases at J, with 12 bases in the middle. CDR1 and CDR2 from the germline V gene are MGHRA and YSYEKL. CDR3 sequence: CASSQDGQGGSYEQYF. The DNA of the CDR3 is TGCGCCAGCAGCCAAGACGGTCAGGGGGGCTCCTACGAGCAGTACTTC.

This clonotype appeared many times. The chain recombines TRBV6-1 with TRBJ2-7; possible D gene TRBD2, 6 bases. The ends were cut back, 6 bases at V and 0 bases at J, with 9 bases in the middle. Per the germline V gene, CDR1 is MNHNS and CDR2 is SASEGT. The CDR3 covers 13 residues. The CDR3 region is CASRRGVSYEQYF. Written as DNA, the CDR3 is TGTGCCAGCAGACGCGGGGTCTCCTACGAGCAGTACTTC.

The rearrangement joins TRBV4-3 to TRBJ2-3, with 7 nucleotides matching TRBD2. With V trimmed by 3 bases and J by 0 bases, 3 bases remained unmatched. The CDR3 consists of 15 residues. CDR1 and CDR2 from the germline V gene are LGHNA and YSLEER. The CDR3 loop is CASSHAGESTDTQYF. As DNA, the CDR3 is TGCGCCAGCAGCCACGCGGGGGAGAGCACAGATACGCAGTATTTT.

This clonotype was observed a handful of times. Compared with germline, one end of the junction differs, possibly owing to a read error. The J gene is TRBJ1-1, the V gene TRBV11-2, with D hard to call. CDR1 and CDR2 (germline): SGHAT, FQNNGV. The CDR3 totals 16 residues. The CDR3 nucleotides are TGTGCCAGCAGCTTAGAAGGAGCCCTGTCGAACGCTGAAGCTTTCTTT. Its protein product is CASSLEGALSNAEAFF.

J is TRBJ1-2 and V is TRBV4-2; 7 positions match TRBD1. J gave up 4 bases and V 2 bases, and 4 bases lay outside the gene matches. The CDR3 runs to 14 residues. Looked up from germline, CDR1 is LGHNA and CDR2 is YNFKEQ. CDR3 bases: TGTGCCAGCAGCCAAAGACAGGGAACCTATGGCTACACCTTC. It yields the protein CASSQRQGTYGYTF.

This chain connects TRBV9 to TRBJ1-1, with a weak D call TRBD1 (5 bases). Germline-derived CDR1 and CDR2 are SGDLS and YYNGEE. V was pared by 4 bases and J by 1 base, with 14 bases between. The CDR3 has 15 amino acids. CDR3 in amino acids: CASSPRPGRNTEAFF. As DNA, the CDR3 is TGTGCCAGCAGCCCAAGACCGGGACGGAACACTGAAGCTTTCTTT.

Here the CDR3 reads CASSLWSTSGDNEQFF. The DNA for the CDR3 is TGCGCCAGCAGCCTTTGGTCGACTAGCGGGGACAATGAGCAGTTCTTC. The chain has TRBV5-1 and TRBJ2-1; 11 bases are a match to TRBD2. The V gene end was trimmed by 4 bases and the J gene end by 5 bases; junction bases not matched to a gene: 8. CDR1 and CDR2 (germline): SGHRS, YFSETQ. CDR3 size: 16 residues.

The J gene is TRBJ2-2, the V gene TRBV29-1, with D possibly matching TRBD2 (5 bases). Germline CDR1 is SQVTM and CDR2 is ANQGSEA. Trimming removed 2 bases from V and 4 bases from J, with 8 bases in between. There are 13 residues in the CDR3. The CDR3 spells CSVERAGTGELFF. Written as DNA, the CDR3 is TGCAGCGTTGAACGGGCGGGCACCGGGGAGCTGTTTTTT.

This chain uses TRBV7-9 with TRBJ2-7, with 7 bases identical to TRBD1. This CDR3 is 14 amino acids long. Germline assignment: CDR1 SEHNR and CDR2 FQNEAQ (reference sequence). V lost 8 bases, J lost 5 bases, and 12 bases stayed unmatched. CDR3 region: CASEFSGQYHEQYF. CDR3 nucleotides: TGTGCCAGCGAATTTTCGGGACAGTACCACGAGCAGTACTTC.